The 13 T cell receptor beta chains reported below all come from one sample, sequenced in a study of tumor-infiltrating lymphocytes in primary liver carcinoma. It was unsorted whole blood that yielded blood RNA, and germline DNA was also extracted. Priming with a constant-region primer yielded TCR beta cDNA from about 500 ng total RNA. It was through three nested multiplex PCR rounds of slightly modified ARM-PCR that TCR beta libraries arose. TRBV1-TRBV30 forward primers paired with a C-beta reverse primer drove the first two PCR rounds, about 10 cycles each. TCRdb re-derived calls from the multiplex PCR reads in MiXCR, one entry per CDR3 protein. Of just over 300,000 distinct CDR3 sequences listed, more than 55% were seen once; the top ten hold about 18%. Sequenced material: peripheral blood. The receptors were gathered from a woman aged 25 to 39 with primary liver carcinoma and hepatitis B virus infection.

Concerning this clonotype itself: A much larger clone differs from this one at a single base, so this may be a read error. The chain combines TRBV6-6 with TRBJ1-2; 8 nucleotides align to TRBD1. Germline-derived CDR1 and CDR2 are MNHNY and SVGAGI (reference sequence). This CDR3 spans 13 amino acids. The CDR3 sequence: CAGSLDREGGYTF. CDR3 nucleotides: TGTGCCGGCAGCCTGGACAGGGAAGGTGGCTACACCTTC.

A word on this clonotype: The conserved final phenylalanine or tryptophan is absent from the CDR3, which likely points to a read error. As DNA, the CDR3 is TGCGCCAGCAGCCAATTTGGGGACAAGGGACTCTACAATGAGCAGTTCTCC. Amino acid sequence: CASSQFGDKGLYNEQFS. The rearrangement links TRBV4-3 to TRBJ2-1; perhaps D is TRBD1 or TRBD2 (6 bases each). The CDR3 extends over 17 amino acids. Trimming shortened V by 2 bases and J by 3 bases, and 17 bases separated the two germline ends. Germline lookup yields CDR1 LGHNA and CDR2 YSLEER.

Notes on this clonotype: The germline gene is not matched at one end of the junction; a read error may be the cause. The chain recombines TRBV11-2 with TRBJ2-3, with 7 bases that match TRBD1. The CDR3 sequence is 14 residues long. CDR1 and CDR2 (germline): SGHAT, FQNNGV. The CDR3 reads CASSKEGQTGTQCF. CDR3 in DNA: TGTGCCAGCAGCAAAGAGGGACAGACAGGTACGCAGTGTTTT.

Turning to this clonotype: Germline is not matched at one junction end, which may reflect a read error. CDR3 coding DNA: TGTGCCAGCAGGGACACAAGAAACACCGGGGAGCTGTATTTT. This encodes CASRDTRNTGELYF. J is TRBJ2-2 and V is TRBV6-2 or TRBV6-3; the D call may be TRBD1 or TRBD2 (5 bases each). The CDR3 length is 14 residues. Germline CDR1 reads MNHEY; CDR2 reads SVGEGT.

The chain carries TRBV12-3 or TRBV12-4 and TRBJ2-3; 7 bases align to TRBD1. V dropped 6 bases and J dropped 2; count of bases not matched to a gene: 11. The CDR3 spans 16 residues. Written as DNA, the CDR3 is TGTGCCAGCAGACCAGATCCGGGACAGCTCACAGATACGCAGTATTTT. Protein: CASRPDPGQLTDTQYF.

This clonotype has more than one count but fewer than ten. This chain joins TRBV12-3 or TRBV12-4 and TRBJ2-3; no definite D call. V dropped 8 bases and J dropped 2 bases, with 8 bases sitting between them. The length of the CDR3 is 12 residues. The CDR3, as DNA: TGTGCCAGCGGGGTTCCCACAGATACGCAGTATTTT. This encodes CASGVPTDTQYF.

For this clonotype: One base away lies a much larger clone, so this may be a sequencing read error. J is TRBJ2-2 and V is TRBV6-2 or TRBV6-3, with a possible D match to TRBD1 (5 bases). CDR1 and CDR2 (germline): MNHEY, SVGEGT. CDR3 size: 12 residues. This CDR3 reads CASSWGTWELFF. CDR3 nucleotides: TGTGCCAGCAGTTGGGGCACCTGGGAGCTGTTTTTT.

This clonotype occurred a few times. The chain combines TRBV7-8 with TRBJ2-5; TRBD1 might be the D (6 bases). Germline V gene lookup returns CDR1 SGHVS and CDR2 FQNEAQ. Trimming cost V 4 bases and J 2 bases, with 11 bases left between them. The CDR3 spans 14 residues. The CDR3 DNA follows: TGTGCCAGCAGCTCCAGGACAGCGCAAGAGACCCAGTACTTC. It codes for CASSSRTAQETQYF.

This clonotype has a count of ten or more. The chain carries TRBV29-1 and TRBJ2-1; 14 bases align to TRBD2. Germline lookup yields CDR1 SQVTM and CDR2 ANQGSEA. CDR3 length: 15 residues. Trimming cost V 6 bases and J 2 bases; bases outside gene matches: 3. CDR3 nucleotide sequence: TGCAGCGTGGGGACTAGCGGGAGTCCCTACAATGAGCAGTTCTTC. It codes for CSVGTSGSPYNEQFF.

This clonotype has a single count. A clone one base away is much larger, so this may be a read error. The chain links TRBV6-2 or TRBV6-3 to TRBJ2-1, with 7 bases lining up with TRBD2. The junction had 24 bases not matched to a gene; V was cut back by 4 bases and J by 6 bases. The CDR3 extends over 20 amino acids. Germline V gene sequence: CDR1 MNHEY, CDR2 SVGEGT. This chain's CDR3 is CASSSEIFGRASGVTNEQFF. The CDR3 DNA follows: TGTGCCAGCAGTTCGGAAATTTTTGGTCGGGCTAGCGGTGTGACCAATGAGCAGTTCTTC.

About this clonotype: A junction end diverges from the germline sequence, so it may reflect a read error. The genes are TRBV6-5 and TRBJ2-1, with TRBD2 identical over 9 bases. The length of the CDR3 is 16 residues. Germline CDR1 reads MNHEY; CDR2 reads SVGAGI. CDR3: CASRYSIAGAGNEQFF. CDR3 coding DNA: TGTGCCAGCAGGTACTCGATAGCGGGAGCGGGCAATGAGCAGTTCTTC.

This clonotype was counted ten times or more. The rearrangement joins TRBV30 to TRBJ2-3, with 8 bases identical to TRBD2. Germline CDR1 GTSNPN, CDR2 SVGIG (reference sequence). V lost 5 bases, J lost 5 bases, and 18 bases stayed unmatched. The CDR3 contains 17 residues. CDR3 sequence: CAWRSFPSGLGVDTQYF. In nucleotides, the CDR3 is TGTGCCTGGCGCAGCTTCCCCTCGGGACTAGGAGTAGATACGCAGTATTTT.

This clonotype was seen at least ten times. The V gene is TRBV6-1, the J gene TRBJ1-3; the D gene is possibly TRBD1 (5 bases). The CDR3 loop spans 13 amino acids. V lost 7 bases to trimming and J lost 1 base, with 8 bases between them. Looked up from germline, CDR1 is MNHNS and CDR2 is SASEGT. The CDR3 DNA sequence: TGTGCCAGCATGAAGGGGTCTGGAAACACCATATATTTT. Translating it yields CASMKGSGNTIYF.